This TCR beta chain was found in a study of OX40 agonist ivuxolimab in advanced cancers. On the study more broadly: Ivuxolimab, an antibody that agonizes OX40 (CD134), was administered to the patients. The study enrolled dose-escalation patients with hepatocellular carcinoma, melanoma, renal cell or head and neck cancer. Whole-study results and caveats: Near-lowest levels of clonal expansion characterized partial responders at 0.1-3.0 mg/kg.

J was trimmed by 3 bases and V by 3 bases; bases with no gene match: 4. Germline V lookup: CDR1 LNHDA, CDR2 SQIVND (reference sequence). This CDR3 has 14 amino acids. TCRdb's copy holds only in-frame clones and misses some; the assay was immunoSEQ multiplex PCR. This sample has more than 55,000 clones; roughly 86% occur once, and the top ten carry 11%. Concerning this clone: Its target is unknown.

The genes are TRBV19 and TRBJ1-2, with 7 nucleotides matching TRBD1. Material: CD4+ or CD8+ T cells sorted from blood, obtained in a trial of the OX40 agonist ivuxolimab. This TCR was recovered from an adult with an advanced solid tumor such as melanoma, head and neck, liver or kidney cancer. The CDR3 coding sequence is TGTGCCAGTAGTATTTGGACAGGAGACTATGGCTACACCTTC. It codes for CASSIWTGDYGYTF.